These 13 T cell receptor beta chains share one sample of origin, sequenced in a study of blood T cell repertoires in COVID-19. Data came from immunoSEQ multiplex PCR; TCRdb stores just in-frame clones and leaves some out. The sample has hundreds of thousands of clones, 82% seen once. The sample comprised PBMCs or T cells enriched from blood (not recorded which). These receptors were obtained from a woman aged 55-70 years who had recovered from COVID-19.

The CDR3 here is CASSFGLSEVETQYF. CDR3 nucleotides: TGTGCCAGCAGCTTCGGACTTAGCGAAGTGGAGACCCAGTACTTC. The rearrangement joins TRBV5-6 to TRBJ2-5, with D perhaps TRBD2 (5 bases). V gave up 2 bases and J gave up 5 bases, with 16 bases separating them. Germline V gives CDR1 SGHDT, CDR2 YYEEEE. The CDR3 length is 15 residues.

V gene TRBV5-1 combines with J gene TRBJ2-5; 10 bases map to TRBD2. The CDR3 extends over 13 amino acids. Germline CDR1 and CDR2: SGHRS and YFSETQ. V gave up 7 bases and J gave up 1 base; unmatched junction bases: 1. The DNA of the CDR3 is TGCGCCAGCTCTAGCGGGGGCCAAGAGACCCAGTACTTC. This translates into CASSSGGQETQYF.

CDR3 sequence reads: CASSLGLGQGLYF. The CDR3 bases are TGTGCCAGCAGTCTCGGATTGGGACAGGGCTTGTACTTC. The V call is TRBV27, the J call TRBJ2-7; TRBD1 matches 9 bases. The V gene's germline CDR1 is MNHEY and CDR2 SMNVEV (reference sequence). The J segment lost 12 bases and the V segment lost 5 bases, leaving 11 bases of the junction unmatched. The CDR3 consists of 13 residues.

V gene TRBV11-3 combines with J gene TRBJ2-1, with 11 bases that match TRBD2. CDR1 and CDR2 (germline): SGHNT, YENEEA. The V and J ends lost 3 bases and 8 bases, in that order; junction bases with no gene match: 6. The CDR3 covers 15 residues. CDR3 region: CASSFLAGGGYEQFF. DNA for the CDR3: TGTGCCAGCAGCTTTCTAGCGGGAGGAGGTTATGAGCAGTTCTTC.

The rearrangement joins TRBV27 to TRBJ2-1, with TRBD2 matching over 8 bases. Trimming at V came to 1 base and at J to 3 bases, leaving 2 bases not matched to a gene. The CDR3 has 15 amino acids. Germline CDR1 is MNHEY and CDR2 is SMNVEV (reference sequence). DNA for the CDR3: TGTGCCAGCAGTTTATTCCGGGGGGGCTACAATGAGCAGTTCTTC. Translated: CASSLFRGGYNEQFF.

The chain is built from TRBV7-2 and TRBJ1-3; D perhaps matches TRBD1 (5 bases). Trimming removed 0 bases from V and 0 bases from J, with 9 bases in between. Germline V lookup: CDR1 SGHTA, CDR2 FQGNSA. This CDR3 contains 16 residues. CDR3 protein: CASSLALRGSGNTIYF. The CDR3 DNA reads as TGTGCCAGCAGCTTAGCGCTAAGGGGCTCTGGAAACACCATATATTTT.

This chain joins TRBV25-1 and TRBJ2-3, with TRBD2 matching over 11 bases. In germline, CDR1 is MGHDK, CDR2 SYGVNS. The V gene end was trimmed by 6 bases and the J gene end by 3 bases; junction bases not matched to a gene: 2. The CDR3 has 14 residues. In DNA form, the CDR3 reads TGTGCCAGCAGGACTAGCGGGATGACAGATACGCAGTATTTT. Translation: CASRTSGMTDTQYF.

This clone came up once. The gene calls are TRBV19 and TRBJ1-2, with TRBD1 as a possible D gene (5 bases). The V end was cut by 5 bases, the J end by 8 bases, with 12 bases between. Germline CDR1 LNHDA, CDR2 SQIVND (reference sequence). The CDR3 sequence is 12 residues long. In DNA, the CDR3 is TGTGCCAGTAGTGCCCAGGGCTACGGCTACACCTTC. Its translation: CASSAQGYGYTF.

V and J are TRBV7-2 and TRBJ2-1; the match to TRBD2 covers 14 bases. This CDR3 spans 16 amino acids. V was clipped by 5 bases and J by 5 bases; unmatched bases: 5. Germline V gene data show CDR1 as SGHTA and CDR2 as FQGNSA. The CDR3 DNA reads TGTGCCAGCAGCCCGCGGACTAGCGGGGGGAACAATGAGCAGTTCTTC. Translating it yields CASSPRTSGGNNEQFF. Combining the CDR3 with reference TRBV7-2 and TRBJ2-1 gives the whole variable domain GAGVSQSPSNKVTEKGKDVELRCDPISGHTALYWYRQSLGQGLEFLIYFQGNSAPDKSGLPSDRFSAERTGGSVSTLTIQRTQQEDSAVYLCASSPRTSGGNNEQFFGPGTRLTVL.

The rearrangement uses TRBV19 and TRBJ2-1; 9 bases match TRBD1. This CDR3 is 14 amino acids long. The ends lost 6 bases at V and 7 bases at J; junction bases unmatched: 7. Germline values: CDR1 LNHDA, CDR2 SQIVND (reference sequence). The CDR3 sequence is CASRTDRGNNEQFF. The CDR3 coding sequence is TGTGCCAGTAGGACGGACAGGGGAAATAATGAGCAGTTCTTC.

The genes are TRBV7-2 and TRBJ1-3, with 7 bases fitting TRBD1. From germline, CDR1 is SGHTA and CDR2 FQGNSA. This CDR3 comprises 15 residues. Losses at the gene ends were 1 base for V and 5 bases for J; bases not matched to a gene: 5. The CDR3 loop reads CASSLETGTRNTIYF. The CDR3 nucleotides read TGTGCCAGCAGCTTAGAGACAGGGACGCGAAACACCATATATTTT.

This chain uses TRBV7-9 with TRBJ1-2; D is ambiguous. Trimming shortened V by 3 bases and J by 8 bases, and 13 bases separated the two germline ends. Germline V gene sequence: CDR1 SEHNR, CDR2 FQNEAQ (reference sequence). The CDR3 spans 13 residues. Here the CDR3 DNA reads TGTGCCAGCAGCTTGATGGGGAGCGCGGGCTACACCTTC. Amino acid sequence: CASSLMGSAGYTF.

The rearrangement uses TRBV6-2 or TRBV6-3 and TRBJ2-7; 9 positions match TRBD1. CDR1 MNHEY and CDR2 SVGEGT come from the germline V gene. J was trimmed by 3 bases and V by 6 bases; bases with no gene match: 9. The CDR3 is 15 residues long. CDR3 sequence: CASSPPSGQGYEQYF. The CDR3 nucleotides read TGTGCCAGCAGCCCTCCCTCGGGACAGGGCTACGAGCAGTACTTC.